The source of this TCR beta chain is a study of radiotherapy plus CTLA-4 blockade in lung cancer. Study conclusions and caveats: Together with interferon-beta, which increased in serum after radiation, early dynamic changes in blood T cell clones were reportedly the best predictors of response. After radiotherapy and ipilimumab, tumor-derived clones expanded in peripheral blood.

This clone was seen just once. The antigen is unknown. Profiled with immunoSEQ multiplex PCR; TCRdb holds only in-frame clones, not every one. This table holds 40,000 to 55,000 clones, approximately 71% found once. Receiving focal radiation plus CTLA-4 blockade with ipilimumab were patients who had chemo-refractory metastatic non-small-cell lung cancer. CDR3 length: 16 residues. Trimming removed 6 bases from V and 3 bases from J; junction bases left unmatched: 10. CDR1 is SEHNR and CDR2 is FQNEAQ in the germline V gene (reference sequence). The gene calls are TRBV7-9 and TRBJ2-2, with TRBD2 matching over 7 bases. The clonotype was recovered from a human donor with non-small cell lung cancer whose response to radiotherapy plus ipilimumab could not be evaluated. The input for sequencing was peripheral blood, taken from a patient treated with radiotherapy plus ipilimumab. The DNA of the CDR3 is TGTGCCAGCAGTTGGGTTCCGGGAGGTTACACCGGGGAGCTGTTTTTT. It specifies CASSWVPGGYTGELFF.